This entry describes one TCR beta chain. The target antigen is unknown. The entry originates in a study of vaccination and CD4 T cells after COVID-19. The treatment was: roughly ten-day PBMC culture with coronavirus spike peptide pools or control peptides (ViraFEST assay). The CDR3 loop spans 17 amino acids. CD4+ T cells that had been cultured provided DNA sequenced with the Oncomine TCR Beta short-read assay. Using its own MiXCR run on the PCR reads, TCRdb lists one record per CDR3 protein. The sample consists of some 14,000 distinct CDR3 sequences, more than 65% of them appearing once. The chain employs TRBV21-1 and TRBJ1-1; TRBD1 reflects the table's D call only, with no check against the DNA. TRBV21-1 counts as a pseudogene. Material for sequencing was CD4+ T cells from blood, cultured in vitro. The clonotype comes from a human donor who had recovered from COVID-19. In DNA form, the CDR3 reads TGTGCCAGCAGCACCTATAGGGACTCAAGGGCGCACACTGAAGCTTTCTTT. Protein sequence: CASSTYRDSRAHTEAFF.